This T cell receptor beta chain was identified during a study of cytomegalovirus exposure and HLA in healthy donors. Points from the study as a whole: TCR beta V segments were, for the most part, productive about 87% or about 30% of the time in an earlier analysis.

Primers included in the PCR were 60 Vbeta and 13 Jbeta primers. Libraries were prepared by immunoSEQ multiplex PCR; TCRdb keeps only in-frame clonotypes and omits some of them. This table has about 200,000 clones, more than 75% appearing once. The trim removed 6 bases at V and 3 bases at J, leaving 4 bases unmatched. CDR1 MNHEY and CDR2 SMNVEV come from the germline V gene (reference sequence). This CDR3 has 14 amino acids. A note on this clone: Its antigen is not known.

This sequence was found in a woman in her forties in good health and CMV-seronegative. Sequenced sample: PBMCs. The chain couples TRBV27 to TRBJ1-4, with TRBD1 matching 7 bases. CDR3 amino acids: CASRQQGSNEKLFF. CDR3 DNA: TGTGCCAGCAGACAACAGGGGTCTAATGAAAAACTGTTTTTT.